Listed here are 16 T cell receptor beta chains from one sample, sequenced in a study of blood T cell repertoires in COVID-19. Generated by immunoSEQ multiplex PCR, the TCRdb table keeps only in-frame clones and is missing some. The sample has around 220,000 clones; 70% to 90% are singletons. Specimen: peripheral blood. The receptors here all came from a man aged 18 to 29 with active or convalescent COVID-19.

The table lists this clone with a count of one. CDR3 amino acids: CASSIAGGSFYNEQFF. In DNA form, the CDR3 reads TGTGCCAGTAGTATAGCGGGAGGTTCTTTCTACAATGAGCAGTTCTTC. This rearrangement joins TRBV19 to TRBJ2-1; 7 bases are a match to TRBD2. V lost 1 base, J lost 3 bases, and 6 bases stayed unmatched. The CDR3 consists of 16 residues. CDR1 LNHDA and CDR2 SQIVND come from the germline V gene (reference sequence).

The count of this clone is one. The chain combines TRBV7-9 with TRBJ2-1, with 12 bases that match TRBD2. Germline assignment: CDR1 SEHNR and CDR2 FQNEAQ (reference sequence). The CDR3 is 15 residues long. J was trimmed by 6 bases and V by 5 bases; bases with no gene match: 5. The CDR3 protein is CASSLPSGRANEQFF. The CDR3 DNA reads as TGTGCCAGCAGCCTACCTAGCGGGAGGGCCAATGAGCAGTTCTTC.

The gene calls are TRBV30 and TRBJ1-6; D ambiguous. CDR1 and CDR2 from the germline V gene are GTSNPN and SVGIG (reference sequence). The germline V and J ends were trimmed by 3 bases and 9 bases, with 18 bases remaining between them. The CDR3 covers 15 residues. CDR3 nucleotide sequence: TGTGCCTGGAGCGCCCCGGGTCTAAGGAGTTCACCCCTCCACTTT. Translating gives CAWSAPGLRSSPLHF.

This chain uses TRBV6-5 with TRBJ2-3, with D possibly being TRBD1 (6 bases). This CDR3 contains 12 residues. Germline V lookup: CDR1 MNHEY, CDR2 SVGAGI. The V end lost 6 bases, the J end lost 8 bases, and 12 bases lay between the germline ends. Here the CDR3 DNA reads TGTGCCAGCAGACGCCCCAGGGGTACGCAGTATTTT. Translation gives CASRRPRGTQYF.

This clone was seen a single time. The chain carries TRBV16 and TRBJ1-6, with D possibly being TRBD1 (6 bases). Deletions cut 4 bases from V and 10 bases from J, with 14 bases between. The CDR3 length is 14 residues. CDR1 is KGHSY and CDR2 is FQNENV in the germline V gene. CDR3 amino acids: CASSPGHFRSPLHF. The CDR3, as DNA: TGTGCCAGCAGCCCGGGACATTTTCGGTCACCCCTCCACTTT.

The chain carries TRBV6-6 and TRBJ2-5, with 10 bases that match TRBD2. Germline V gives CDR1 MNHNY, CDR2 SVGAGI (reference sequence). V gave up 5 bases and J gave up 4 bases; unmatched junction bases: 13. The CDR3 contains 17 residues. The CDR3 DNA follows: TGTGCCAGCAGTCCAGGGTCTAGCGGGAGACGGGCAGAGACCCAGTACTTC. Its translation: CASSPGSSGRRAETQYF.

This chain's CDR3 is CASSLHPPGGYGTEAFF. The DNA of the CDR3 is TGTGCCAGTAGTCTTCATCCTCCAGGGGGATACGGGACTGAAGCTTTCTTT. V usage is TRBV19 and J usage is TRBJ1-1; 7 bases are a match to TRBD1. CDR1 is LNHDA and CDR2 is SQIVND in the germline V gene (reference sequence). J was trimmed by 5 bases and V by 5 bases; bases with no gene match: 17. The CDR3 runs 17 residues.

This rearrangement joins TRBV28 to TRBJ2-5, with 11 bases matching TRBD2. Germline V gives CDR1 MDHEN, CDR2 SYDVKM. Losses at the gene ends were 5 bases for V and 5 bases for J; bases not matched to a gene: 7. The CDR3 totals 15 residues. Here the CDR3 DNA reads TGTGCCAGCAGTCCTAGCGGGAGGCCACGGGAGACCCAGTACTTC. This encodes CASSPSGRPRETQYF. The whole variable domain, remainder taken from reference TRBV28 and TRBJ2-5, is DVKVTQSSRYLVKRTGEKVFLECVQDMDHENMFWYRQDPGLGLRLIYFSYDVKMKEKGDIPEGYSVSREKKERFSLILESASTNQTSMYLCASSPSGRPRETQYFGPGTRLLVL.

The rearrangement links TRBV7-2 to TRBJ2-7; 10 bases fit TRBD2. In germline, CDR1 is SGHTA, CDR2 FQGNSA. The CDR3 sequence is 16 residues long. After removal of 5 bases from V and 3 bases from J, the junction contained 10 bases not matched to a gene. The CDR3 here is CASSPVAGGGSYEQYF. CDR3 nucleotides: TGTGCCAGCAGCCCAGTAGCGGGAGGTGGAAGCTACGAGCAGTACTTC.

DNA of the CDR3: TGTGCCAGCAGCCAAGAACTAGCGGGAGGGCCCGATGAGCAGTTCTTC. Translating gives CASSQELAGGPDEQFF. This rearrangement joins TRBV4-2 to TRBJ2-1; 13 positions match TRBD2. The CDR3 runs to 16 residues. V lost 0 bases and J lost 8; bases outside the gene matches: 4. CDR1 is LGHNA and CDR2 is YNFKEQ in the germline V gene.

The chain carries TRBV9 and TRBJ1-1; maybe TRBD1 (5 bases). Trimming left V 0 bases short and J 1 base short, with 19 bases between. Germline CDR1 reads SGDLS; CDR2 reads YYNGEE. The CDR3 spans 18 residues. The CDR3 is CASSVDWGDLTKNTEAFF. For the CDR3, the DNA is TGTGCCAGCAGCGTAGATTGGGGGGACCTAACAAAGAACACTGAAGCTTTCTTT.

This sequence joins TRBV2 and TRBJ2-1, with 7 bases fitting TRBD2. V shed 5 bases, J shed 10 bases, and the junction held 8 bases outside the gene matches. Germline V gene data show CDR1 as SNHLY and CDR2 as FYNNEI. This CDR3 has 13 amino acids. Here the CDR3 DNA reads TGTGCCAGCAGTTCTGAAAGCGGGATGGAGCAGTTCTTC. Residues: CASSSESGMEQFF.

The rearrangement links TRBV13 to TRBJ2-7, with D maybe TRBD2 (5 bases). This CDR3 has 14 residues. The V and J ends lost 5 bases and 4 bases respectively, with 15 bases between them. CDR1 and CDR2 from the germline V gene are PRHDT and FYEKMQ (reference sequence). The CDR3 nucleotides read TGTGCCAGCAGCCCGGGCCCCCGGGGATACGAGCAGTACTTC. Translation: CASSPGPRGYEQYF.

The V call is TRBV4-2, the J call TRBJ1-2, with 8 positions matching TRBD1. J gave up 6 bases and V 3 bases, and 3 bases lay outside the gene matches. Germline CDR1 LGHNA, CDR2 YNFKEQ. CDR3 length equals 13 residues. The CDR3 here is CASSQDRENGYTF. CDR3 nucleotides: TGTGCCAGCAGCCAGGACAGGGAAAATGGCTACACCTTC.

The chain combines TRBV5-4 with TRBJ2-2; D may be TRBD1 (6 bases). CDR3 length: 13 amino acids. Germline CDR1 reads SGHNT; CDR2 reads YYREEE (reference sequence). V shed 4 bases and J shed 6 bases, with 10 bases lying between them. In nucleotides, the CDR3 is TGTGCCAGCAGCGCAGGGGCAGCCGGGGAGCTGTTTTTT. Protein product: CASSAGAAGELFF.

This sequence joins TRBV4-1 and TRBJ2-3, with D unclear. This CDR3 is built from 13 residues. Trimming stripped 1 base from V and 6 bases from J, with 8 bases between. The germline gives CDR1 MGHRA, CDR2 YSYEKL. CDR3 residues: CASSQGWADTQYF. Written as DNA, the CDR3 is TGCGCCAGCAGCCAAGGGTGGGCGGATACGCAGTATTTT.